Included here is one T cell receptor beta chain sequence, with context. Its antigen is still unknown. This specimen comes from a study of long-term antiretroviral therapy in people with HIV. Findings and limits, study-wide: The data indicate that diversity increased after ART but remained below transplant donor controls.

At the survey level, the v3.0 immunoSEQ assay was run. Libraries were prepared by immunoSEQ multiplex PCR; TCRdb keeps only in-frame clonotypes and omits some of them. In the table there are about 12,000 clones, 83% of which are singletons. The V gene's germline CDR1 is SEHNR and CDR2 FQNEAQ (reference sequence). This CDR3 is built from 15 residues. The trim removed 5 bases at V and 8 bases at J, leaving 9 bases unmatched. This clonotype was obtained from a man aged 40-55 years with HIV. The source was unsorted PBMCs, collected 3.4 years after starting antiretroviral therapy. The V gene is TRBV7-9, the J gene TRBJ1-2, with TRBD1 matching over 12 bases. The CDR3 region has the DNA TGTGCCAGCAGCGGAGACGGGACAGGGGGCGCCGGCTACACCTTC. Its protein product is CASSGDGTGGAGYTF.